A single sample is the source of the 10 T cell receptor beta chains below, sequenced in a study of T cell repertoires in cytomegalovirus infection. Using its own MiXCR run on the reads, TCRdb lists one record per CDR3 protein. The table records some 180,000 distinct CDR3 sequences, roughly 9.8% of them present only once. Sequenced material: PBMCs. The receptors here all came from a human donor in good health (CMV status not recorded). Some clones in this sample may be carry-over from other donors' samples.

This clonotype was seen a few times. The chain recombines TRBV29-1 with TRBJ2-5; TRBD2 aligns across 11 bases. The CDR3 sequence is 20 residues long. The trim removed 0 bases at V and 4 bases at J, leaving 19 bases unmatched. CDR1 SQVTM and CDR2 ANQGSEA come from the germline V gene. CDR3 sequence (DNA): TGCAGCGTTGAAGATCGGGACCCACTAGCGGGAGTGATACGAGGAGAGACCCAGTACTTC. Protein: CSVEDRDPLAGVIRGETQYF.

This chain links TRBV28 with TRBJ2-7; TRBD1 agrees at 10 bases. From germline, CDR1 is MDHEN and CDR2 SYDVKM. This CDR3 is 15 amino acids long. The V and J ends lost 5 bases and 2 bases, in that order; junction bases with no gene match: 6. CDR3 sequence: CASSPYGTGAYEQYF. The CDR3 DNA reads TGTGCCAGCAGTCCCTACGGGACAGGGGCCTACGAGCAGTACTTC.

This clonotype was seen many times. The gene calls are TRBV6-2 or TRBV6-3 and TRBJ2-7; 10 bases are a match to TRBD1. Per the germline V gene, CDR1 is MNHEY and CDR2 is SVGEGT. The ends lost 6 bases at V and 0 bases at J; junction bases unmatched: 5. The CDR3 is made up of 15 amino acids. CDR3 loop: CASSGQGDPSYEQYF. For the CDR3, the DNA is TGTGCCAGCAGCGGACAGGGGGACCCCTCCTACGAGCAGTACTTC.

This clonotype has at least ten counts. The rearrangement links TRBV12-3 or TRBV12-4 to TRBJ1-1, with D unresolved. CDR3 size: 14 residues. Deletions cut 3 bases from V and 3 bases from J, with 11 bases between. The CDR3 DNA is TGTGCCAGCAGTTTGGCAGGCCGATACACTGAAGCTTTCTTT. It encodes CASSLAGRYTEAFF.

This clonotype was picked up a small number of times. This chain links TRBV19 with TRBJ2-7; the match to TRBD2 covers 8 bases. Looked up from germline, CDR1 is LNHDA and CDR2 is SQIVND (reference sequence). The ends lost 7 bases at V and 3 bases at J; junction bases unmatched: 2. The CDR3 contains 12 residues. The CDR3, as DNA: TGTGCCAGTAAGAGCGGGAGCTACGAGCAGTACTTC. Its translation: CASKSGSYEQYF. The complete variable domain, with remaining parts taken from reference TRBV19 and TRBJ2-7, reads DGGITQSPKYLFRKEGQNVTLSCEQNLNHDAMYWYRQDPGQGLRLIYYSQIVNDFQKGDIAEGYSVSREKKESFPLTVTSAQKNPTAFYLCASKSGSYEQYFGPGTRLTVT.

This clonotype was detected many times. The CDR3 reads CASSGLAGGNYEQYF. DNA of the CDR3: TGTGCCAGCAGCGGACTAGCGGGGGGCAACTACGAGCAGTACTTC. The gene calls are TRBV12-3 or TRBV12-4 and TRBJ2-7; the match to TRBD2 covers 14 bases. The CDR3 runs 15 residues. V gave up 6 bases and J gave up 3 bases; unmatched junction bases: 4.

The genes are TRBV20-1 and TRBJ1-1; a weak D match, TRBD1 (6 bases). Germline loops: CDR1 DFQATT, CDR2 SNEGSKA (reference sequence). CDR3 length equals 13 residues. Deletions cut 3 bases from V and 3 bases from J, with 11 bases between. The CDR3 DNA is TGCAGTGCTAGGGGGGGGCTTTACACTGAAGCTTTCTTT. Protein sequence: CSARGGLYTEAFF.

This clonotype has more than one count but fewer than ten. The rearrangement uses TRBV30 and TRBJ2-3, with TRBD1 matching over 10 bases. CDR3 size: 15 residues. Germline V gene data show CDR1 as GTSNPN and CDR2 as SVGIG (reference sequence). With 4 bases clipped from V and 1 base from J, the junction kept 5 bases outside the gene matches. The CDR3 spells CAWTTGGSGTDTQYF. As DNA, the CDR3 is TGTGCCTGGACGACAGGGGGCTCGGGCACAGATACGCAGTATTTT.

The chain couples TRBV7-3 to TRBJ1-1; possible D gene TRBD1, 5 bases. Germline V CDR1 and CDR2: SGHTA, FQGTGA. V was clipped by 1 base and J by 2 bases, with 14 bases between them. The CDR3 is 16 amino acids. CDR3 nucleotides: TGTGCCAGCAGCTTAAGGGGAACAGGAGTTAACACTGAAGCTTTCTTT. Residues: CASSLRGTGVNTEAFF.

Ten or more counts support this clonotype. The V gene is TRBV7-8, the J gene TRBJ2-2, with D unresolved. The germline V gene has CDR1 SGHVS and CDR2 FQNEAQ. The ends were cut back, 4 bases at V and 1 base at J, with 13 bases in the middle. The CDR3 totals 16 residues. The CDR3 bases are TGTGCCAGCAGCTCATACGCCCCAGGGAACACCGGGGAGCTGTTTTTT. Encoded protein: CASSSYAPGNTGELFF.